A selection of T cell receptor beta chains follows, all from one sample in a study of metastatic and nonmetastatic thyroid tumors. MiXCR reprocessed the PCR reads for TCRdb. The data show tens of thousands of clones, over 10% seen once. The sample consisted of blood. These receptor sequences come from a female donor with papillary thyroid cancer or a benign thyroid nodule (not recorded which). Some clones in this sample may be carry-over from other donors' samples. Both conserved end residues are part of each CDR3. D genes are given only for firm matches. The size field is filled for only some rows; it gives once, few, many or a size class.

cdr3_nt: TGCGCCAGCAGTGAACCCGGGTACGAGCAGTACTTC
cdr3_aa: CASSEPGYEQYF
d_call: .
clone_size: .
v_call: TRBV10-2
j_call: TRBJ2-7

cdr3_nt: TGTGCCAGCAGTTTAATCTCCGGACTAGCGGGAGACTACGAGCAGTACTTC
cdr3_aa: CASSLISGLAGDYEQYF
d_call: TRBD2
clone_size: many
v_call: TRBV28
j_call: TRBJ2-7

cdr3_nt: TGTGCCAGCAGTGAACTACTGACTAGCGTTTCCTACGAGCAGTACTTC
cdr3_aa: CASSELLTSVSYEQYF
d_call: TRBD2
clone_size: few
v_call: TRBV6-1
j_call: TRBJ2-7

cdr3_nt: TGTGCCAGTAGTCCCGGGACGGGTGAGGTTATCGAGCAGTACTTC
cdr3_aa: CASSPGTGEVIEQYF
d_call: .
clone_size: many
v_call: TRBV19
j_call: TRBJ2-7

cdr3_nt: TGTGCCAGCTATGCCAGCGGGGGGTACGAGCAGTACTTC
cdr3_aa: CASYASGGYEQYF
d_call: TRBD2
clone_size: .
v_call: TRBV2
j_call: TRBJ2-7

cdr3_nt: TGTGCCAGCAGTGAGGAGGCCGCGTATGGCTACACCTTC
cdr3_aa: CASSEEAAYGYTF
d_call: .
clone_size: many
v_call: TRBV2
j_call: TRBJ1-2

cdr3_nt: TGTGCCAGCAGTTCTGCCAGAGATCCCTACGAGCAGTACTTC
cdr3_aa: CASSSARDPYEQYF
d_call: .
clone_size: many
v_call: TRBV27
j_call: TRBJ2-7

cdr3_nt: TGTGCCAGCAGCGCCACGAACACTGAAGCTTTCTTT
cdr3_aa: CASSATNTEAFF
d_call: .
clone_size: many
v_call: TRBV9
j_call: TRBJ1-1

cdr3_nt: TGTGCCAGCCTGGGTATTAGCGGGTACTCCTACGAGCAGTACTTC
cdr3_aa: CASLGISGYSYEQYF
d_call: TRBD2
clone_size: .
v_call: TRBV7-2
j_call: TRBJ2-7

cdr3_nt: TGTGCCAGCACTACCAATTACAGAAGGCAAGAGACCCAGTACTTC
cdr3_aa: CASTTNYRRQETQYF
d_call: .
clone_size: many
v_call: TRBV6-2/TRBV6-3
j_call: TRBJ2-5

cdr3_nt: TGTGCCAGCAGCTTTTCCGGGACTAGATACTACGAGCAGTACTTC
cdr3_aa: CASSFSGTRYYEQYF
d_call: TRBD2
clone_size: many
v_call: TRBV5-5
j_call: TRBJ2-7

cdr3_nt: TGTGCCAGCTCACCATACCCGGGACTAGCGGGGGACAATGAGCAGTTCTTC
cdr3_aa: CASSPYPGLAGDNEQFF
d_call: TRBD2
clone_size: many
v_call: TRBV18
j_call: TRBJ2-1